These T cell receptor beta chains were read from a single sample in a study of human T cells and chemical hapten exposure. TCRdb analysed the RACE reads with MiXCR anew, one entry per CDR3 protein. The sample has 150,000 to 200,000 distinct CDR3 sequences, about 15% seen once; the top ten hold 1.5% to 2%. The sequencing used whole blood, collected in connection with sensitization to the hapten diphenylcyclopropenone (DPC). The receptors derive from a young woman with alopecia areata. Some clones in this sample may be carry-over from other donors' samples. The CDR3 runs from the conserved cysteine through the conserved F or W. A D gene is named only where the DNA matches it firmly. Only some rows state a clone size, as once, few, many or a class for expanded clones.

d_gene	v_gene	len	j_gene	abundance	CDR3nt	CDR3aa
TRBD1	TRBV20-1	13	TRBJ2-1	-	TGCAGTGCTAGAAGGGGGCGGATCAATGAGCAGTTCTTC	CSARRGRINEQFF
-	TRBV30	11	TRBJ1-1	few	TGTGCCTGGGGGACGTGGGGTGGAGCTTTCTTT	CAWGTWGGAFF
TRBD1	TRBV7-2	15	TRBJ1-5	many	TGTGCCAGCAGCTGGACAGGGGGTAGCAATCAGCCCCAGCATTTT	CASSWTGGSNQPQHF
TRBD1	TRBV28	16	TRBJ2-6	many	TGTGCCAGCACCCCGACAGGGACCGCTGGGGCCAACGTCCTGACTTTC	CASTPTGTAGANVLTF
-	TRBV4-2	13	TRBJ2-1	few	TGTGCCAGCAGCCAAGTAAGGGGCGATGAGCAGTTCTTC	CASSQVRGDEQFF
-	TRBV12-3/TRBV12-4	15	TRBJ1-3	many	TGTGCCAGCAGTTTACGGGGGGCCTCTGGAAACACCATATATTTT	CASSLRGASGNTIYF
-	TRBV29-1	12	TRBJ2-5	-	TGCAGCGTTGAAGGGCTAGGAGAGACCCAGTACTTC	CSVEGLGETQYF
-	TRBV9	15	TRBJ2-2	-	TGTGCCAGCAGCGTAGAGGCAGGCTACACCGGGGAGCTGTTTTTT	CASSVEAGYTGELFF
-	TRBV20-1	14	TRBJ2-2	-	TGCAGTGCGCTGGGACTCACAAACACCGGGGAGCTGTTTTTT	CSALGLTNTGELFF
TRBD1	TRBV20-1	15	TRBJ1-5	many	TGCAGTGCTAGATCGCCACAGGGGATTAATCAGCCCCAGCATTTT	CSARSPQGINQPQHF
-	TRBV30	11	TRBJ1-2	-	TGTGCCTGGAGTCCAGGGCTCGGTTACACCTTC	CAWSPGLGYTF
TRBD2	TRBV7-9	15	TRBJ2-5	-	TGTGCCAGCAGCTTAGTCAATAGCGGGAGACAGACCCAGTACTTC	CASSLVNSGRQTQYF
-	TRBV7-6	18	TRBJ1-3	few	TGTGCCAGCAGCTTAGCTTCGTCGGGCAGGACTTCTGGAAACACCATATATTTT	CASSLASSGRTSGNTIYF
-	TRBV30	12	TRBJ1-2	-	TGTGCCTGGAGGGGCAGAGGATATGGCTACACCTTC	CAWRGRGYGYTF
TRBD2	TRBV29-1	14	TRBJ2-3	many	TGCAGCGTGGGACTAGCGGGAGTGGCAGATACGCAGTATTTT	CSVGLAGVADTQYF
-	TRBV28	19	TRBJ2-6	-	TGTGCCAGCAGTTCCCCTTCTGGCCCGGGTAACTCTGGGGCCAACGTCCTGACTTTC	CASSSPSGPGNSGANVLTF
TRBD1	TRBV5-5	14	TRBJ2-7	-	TGTGCCAGCAGCCGGACAGGGGACGCCTACGAGCAGTACTTC	CASSRTGDAYEQYF
-	TRBV5-1	17	TRBJ2-7	-	TGCGCCAGCAGCTTGGTACCCCTTGGATCGGTCGGGTACGAGCAGTACTTC	CASSLVPLGSVGYEQYF
TRBD1	TRBV6-2/TRBV6-3	13	TRBJ1-5	few	TGTGCCAGCAGTGGACAGGGAAGTCAGCCCCAGCATTTT	CASSGQGSQPQHF
-	TRBV18	15	TRBJ2-3	few	TGTGCCAGCTCCTTCGTAAACTCGGGCACAGATACGCAGTATTTT	CASSFVNSGTDTQYF
-	TRBV12-3/TRBV12-4	12	TRBJ2-1	-	TGTGCCAGCAGTTTAGACAGGGTGTGGCAGTTCTTC	CASSLDRVWQFF
-	TRBV10-3	12	TRBJ2-7	-	TGTGCCATCAGCATACAGGGCTACGAGCAGTACTTC	CAISIQGYEQYF
-	TRBV29-1	12	TRBJ1-1	few	TGCAGCGTCGGGGGGCAGGTCACTGAAGCTTTCTTT	CSVGGQVTEAFF
-	TRBV6-2/TRBV6-3	15	TRBJ2-3	few	TGTGCCAGCAGTGATAGACAGGCTAGCACAGATACGCAGTATTTT	CASSDRQASTDTQYF
-	TRBV28	15	TRBJ2-2	many	TGTGCCAGCAGTTTACCAGGGGCGCTTACCGGGGAGCTGTTTTTT	CASSLPGALTGELFF
TRBD2	TRBV20-1	13	TRBJ2-3	-	TGCAGTGGCTGGGGGGGTCCCACAGATACGCAGTATTTT	CSGWGGPTDTQYF
-	TRBV7-2	15	TRBJ1-5	-	TGTGCCAGCAGCCTAGGCCTGGACTTCAATCAGCCCCAGCATTTT	CASSLGLDFNQPQHF
-	TRBV10-3	13	TRBJ1-2	many	TGTGCCATCAGTGACAGTGGGTTAAACGGCTACACCTTC	CAISDSGLNGYTF
TRBD2	TRBV6-5	15	TRBJ2-1	-	TGTGCCAGCAGTCCCCTGGCGGGGGGGCGAAATGAGCAGTTCTTC	CASSPLAGGRNEQFF
-	TRBV6-5	13	TRBJ2-7	many	TGTGCCAGCAGTTACGGGACGTCCAGCGAGCAGTACTTC	CASSYGTSSEQYF
-	TRBV18	15	TRBJ1-5	few	TGTGCCAGCTCGGAGGGCAGGGGCGGGGGTCAGCCCCAGCATTTT	CASSEGRGGGQPQHF
-	TRBV3-1	17	TRBJ2-2	-	TGTGCCAGCAGCCAAGATCTGAGCGCTTCGAACACCGGGGAGCTGTTTTTT	CASSQDLSASNTGELFF
-	TRBV20-1	15	TRBJ1-2	-	TGCAGTGCTAGAGATCCCCAGGGGCGCGAGGATGGCTACACCTTC	CSARDPQGREDGYTF
-	TRBV12-3/TRBV12-4	13	TRBJ1-6	-	TGTGCCAGCAGCGGACAGTTTAATTCACCCCTCCACTTT	CASSGQFNSPLHF
TRBD1	TRBV6-2/TRBV6-3	13	TRBJ2-7	-	TGTGCCAGCAGTCATGGGACAGGATATGAGCAGTACTTC	CASSHGTGYEQYF
TRBD1	TRBV24-1	16	TRBJ2-1	few	TGTGCCACCAGTGACCGGGACAGGGACTCCTACAATGAGCAGTTCTTC	CATSDRDRDSYNEQFF
TRBD1	TRBV18	14	TRBJ2-3	-	TGTGCCAGCTCCGGGGACAGGGGGTCAGATACGCAGTATTTT	CASSGDRGSDTQYF
-	TRBV3-1	12	TRBJ1-2	-	TGTGCCAGCAGCCAATCTGGCTATGGCTACACCTTC	CASSQSGYGYTF
TRBD2	TRBV12-3/TRBV12-4	13	TRBJ2-3	-	TGTGCCAGCAGTTCAGCGGGGGGAAATACGCAGTATTTT	CASSSAGGNTQYF
TRBD1	TRBV29-1	15	TRBJ1-1	few	TGCAGCGCCTCCAACCGGGACAGGGGTTCCACTGAAGCTTTCTTT	CSASNRDRGSTEAFF
-	TRBV5-4	16	TRBJ2-2	-	TGTGCCAGCAGCTTGGTGGGACTCGTGAACACCGGGGAGCTGTTTTTT	CASSLVGLVNTGELFF
-	TRBV12-3/TRBV12-4	12	TRBJ1-3	-	TGTGCCAGCAGGCTCTTCGGGGACACCATATATTTT	CASRLFGDTIYF
TRBD1	TRBV7-9	14	TRBJ1-4	few	TGTGCCAGCAGCCTCGGCAGGGGGGATGAAAAACTGTTTTTT	CASSLGRGDEKLFF
TRBD1	TRBV6-2/TRBV6-3	16	TRBJ2-7	-	TGTGCCAGCAGTTACGGCCCGGACAGGGGGAGGGACGAGCAGTACTTC	CASSYGPDRGRDEQYF
-	TRBV29-1	14	TRBJ1-1	few	TGCAGCGTTGTTCCAGTAAACATGAACACTGAAGCTTTCTTT	CSVVPVNMNTEAFF
TRBD2	TRBV6-2/TRBV6-3	15	TRBJ2-1	-	TGTGCCAGCAGTAACCTAGCGGGAGGACGGAATGAGCAGTTCTTC	CASSNLAGGRNEQFF
-	TRBV6-2/TRBV6-3	12	TRBJ2-5	-	TGTGCCAGCAGTTATTCCCTAGAGACCCAGTACTTC	CASSYSLETQYF
-	TRBV27	15	TRBJ1-5	few	TGTGCCAGCAGTTCCGCCGGGGCCCTCAATCAGCCCCAGCATTTT	CASSSAGALNQPQHF
-	TRBV6-5	16	TRBJ2-7	-	TGTGCCAGCAGTTACTCGATTGCCGGGGACACCTACGAGCAGTACTTC	CASSYSIAGDTYEQYF
-	TRBV20-1	18	TRBJ1-2	few	TGCAGTGCTAGAGACTGGAAGCGCGCCAGCCTAGAACCCTATGGCTACACCTTC	CSARDWKRASLEPYGYTF
TRBD2	TRBV5-1	15	TRBJ2-1	-	TGCGCCAGCAGCTTTTCGACTAGCGGCGACAATGAGCAGTTCTTC	CASSFSTSGDNEQFF
TRBD1	TRBV20-1	14	TRBJ1-2	many	TGCAGTGCTAGTCCCCCTGACAGGGTAGGAGGCTACACCTTC	CSASPPDRVGGYTF
TRBD2	TRBV28	19	TRBJ2-7	few	TGTGCCAGCAGTTTTCTCCTCCGAGGACTAGCGGGAGAGTCGAAAGAGCAGTACTTC	CASSFLLRGLAGESKEQYF
TRBD1	TRBV3-1	14	TRBJ1-2	many	TGTGCCAGCAGCCACCTGGGACAGAACTATGGCTACACCTTC	CASSHLGQNYGYTF
-	TRBV28	15	TRBJ1-6	many	TGTGCCAGCAGTTTATTGGGGCAGGGACACTCACCCCTCCACTTT	CASSLLGQGHSPLHF
TRBD1	TRBV28	16	TRBJ1-4	-	TGTGCCAGCAGTTTGGGCAAGGCAGGGGGGAATGAAAAACTGTTTTTT	CASSLGKAGGNEKLFF
-	TRBV5-6	14	TRBJ1-2	-	TGTGCCAGCAGCTTAGGCAGGTATCCTCAAGGCTACACCTTC	CASSLGRYPQGYTF
-	TRBV2	13	TRBJ2-7	many	TGTGCCAGTCAAGAGAGATTTCCCTACGAGCAGTACTTC	CASQERFPYEQYF
-	TRBV10-3	13	TRBJ1-1	-	TGTGCCACCACCCGTAATGAGAACACTGAAGCTTTCTTT	CATTRNENTEAFF
-	TRBV5-1	15	TRBJ2-7	few	TGCGCCAGCAGCGGACGGGCAGGGCAGGCCTACGAGCAGTACTTC	CASSGRAGQAYEQYF